Listed here are 8 T cell receptor beta chains from one sample, sequenced in a study of blood T cells in healthy people across ages. The second PCR ran roughly 6 to 11 cycles with a sample-barcoded 5' primer and J-beta primers. TCRdb used MiXCR to reprocess the 5' RACE reads, holding one entry per CDR3 protein. The repertoire consists of around 1.1 million distinct CDR3 sequences, with 35% to 40% occurring once and the leading ten covering around 13%. Source material: blood. These receptors came from a man aged 18 to 35 in good health.

This clonotype was counted only a few times. The genes are TRBV18 and TRBJ1-1; D not resolved. Per the germline V gene, CDR1 is KGHSH and CDR2 is LQKENI. Trimming cost V 0 bases and J 2 bases, with 10 bases left between them. This CDR3 has 15 residues. CDR3 in DNA: TGTGCCAGCTCACCACCGAGTAGCGCTAACACTGAAGCTTTCTTT. Amino acids: CASSPPSSANTEAFF.

This clonotype was observed a handful of times. The chain is built from TRBV9 and TRBJ2-1, with 11 positions matching TRBD2. The V segment lost 1 base and the J segment 6 bases; nucleotides outside the gene matches: 15. The CDR3 runs to 19 residues. Germline V gives CDR1 SGDLS, CDR2 YYNGEE. The CDR3 sequence is CASSVSPSLAGGRGNEQFF. The CDR3 region has the DNA TGTGCCAGCAGCGTAAGCCCGTCGCTAGCGGGGGGCCGTGGCAATGAGCAGTTCTTC.

The CDR3 nucleotides are TGTGCCAGCAGGGAAGGACGATCAATCGGGGAGACCCAGTACTTC. This gives the protein CASREGRSIGETQYF. This rearrangement joins TRBV12-3 or TRBV12-4 to TRBJ2-5; no firm D call. The CDR3 totals 15 residues. The V gene lost 6 bases and the J gene lost 5 bases, with 19 bases spanning the gap.

This clonotype was recorded many times. The V and J genes are TRBV27 and TRBJ2-1; D is undetermined. V gave up 5 bases and J gave up 9 bases, with 23 bases separating them. The CDR3 sequence is 16 residues long. Germline V CDR1 and CDR2: MNHEY, SMNVEV (reference sequence). The CDR3 region has the DNA TGTGCCAGCAGTAAAGACATAGGTTACGAGAAAAGTGAGCAGTTCTTC. This translates into CASSKDIGYEKSEQFF.

Notes on this clonotype: At one of its ends the junction is not consistent with the germline gene, which may arise from a read error. V usage is TRBV20-1 and J usage is TRBJ2-3; a weak D match, TRBD1 (6 bases). Germline loops: CDR1 DFQATT, CDR2 SNEGSKA (reference sequence). CDR3 length: 14 amino acids. This CDR3 is CSASKTGSTDTRYF. In DNA form, the CDR3 reads TGCAGTGCTAGTAAGACAGGAAGCACAGATACGCGGTATTTT.

This chain links TRBV14 with TRBJ1-1, with 7 bases aligning to TRBD1. Unmatched junction bases numbered 13, after V lost 3 bases and J lost 0 bases. The CDR3 loop spans 18 amino acids. The germline gives CDR1 SGHDN, CDR2 FVKESK. CDR3 sequence reads: CASSQRQGILGLNTEAFF. CDR3 bases: TGTGCCAGCAGCCAGAGACAGGGAATCCTAGGGTTGAACACTGAAGCTTTCTTT.

The V and J genes are TRBV28 and TRBJ2-7, with D perhaps TRBD1 (6 bases). The ends were cut back, 5 bases at V and 7 bases at J, with 18 bases in the middle. CDR1 and CDR2 from the germline V gene are MDHEN and SYDVKM. CDR3 length equals 14 residues. The CDR3 bases are TGTGCCAGCAGTCGGGTCTCAGGGGTTGGAGAGCAGTACTTC. Translating gives CASSRVSGVGEQYF.

The gene calls are TRBV5-1 and TRBJ1-4; D may be TRBD1 (5 bases). The germline V gene encodes CDR1 SGHRS and CDR2 YFSETQ. This CDR3 is 14 amino acids long. The V gene lost 2 bases and the J gene lost 5 bases, with 10 bases spanning the gap. CDR3 sequence (DNA): TGCGCCAGCAGCTTACAGGATTCGAATGAAAAACTGTTTTTT. It specifies CASSLQDSNEKLFF.